The present entry profiles one T cell receptor beta chain with its context. Germline CDR1 reads MDHEN; CDR2 reads SYDVKM. Trimming shortened V by 4 bases and J by 6 bases, and 9 bases separated the two germline ends. The CDR3 is 13 amino acids. The data belong to a study of cytomegalovirus exposure and HLA in healthy donors. Amplification used 60 Vbeta primers and 13 Jbeta primers. This table comes from immunoSEQ multiplex PCR, and its TCRdb copy is limited to in-frame clones, with some not included. The sample shows about 98,000 clones, roughly 70% of them seen only once. The J gene is TRBJ2-2, the V gene TRBV28; maybe TRBD1 (6 bases). Source material: PBMCs. This sequence was found in a man in his fifties in good health and CMV-seronegative. The chain's CDR3 is CASSSSGAGELFF. In DNA, the CDR3 is TGTGCCAGCAGTTCTTCAGGGGCCGGGGAGCTGTTTTTT.